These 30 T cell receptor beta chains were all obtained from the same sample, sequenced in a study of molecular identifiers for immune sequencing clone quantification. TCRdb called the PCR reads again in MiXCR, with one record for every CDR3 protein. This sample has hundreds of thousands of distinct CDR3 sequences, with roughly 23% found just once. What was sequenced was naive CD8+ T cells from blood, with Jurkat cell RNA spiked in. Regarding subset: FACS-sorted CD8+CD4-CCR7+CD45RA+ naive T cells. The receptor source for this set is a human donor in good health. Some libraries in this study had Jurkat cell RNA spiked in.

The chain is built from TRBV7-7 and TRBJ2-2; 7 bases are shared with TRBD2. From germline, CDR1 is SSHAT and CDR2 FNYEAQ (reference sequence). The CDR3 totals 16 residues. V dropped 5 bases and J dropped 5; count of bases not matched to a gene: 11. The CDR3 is CASSPRGLVGTGELFF. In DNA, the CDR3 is TGTGCCAGCAGCCCACGTGGACTAGTCGGGACCGGGGAGCTGTTTTTT.

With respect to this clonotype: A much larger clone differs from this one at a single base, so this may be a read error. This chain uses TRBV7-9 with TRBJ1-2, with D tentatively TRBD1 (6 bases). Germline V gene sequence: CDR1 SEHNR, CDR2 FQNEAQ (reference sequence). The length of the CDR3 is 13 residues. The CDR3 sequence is CTSSLGGFYGYTF. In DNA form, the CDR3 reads TGTACCAGCAGCTTAGGGGGATTCTATGGCTACACCTTC.

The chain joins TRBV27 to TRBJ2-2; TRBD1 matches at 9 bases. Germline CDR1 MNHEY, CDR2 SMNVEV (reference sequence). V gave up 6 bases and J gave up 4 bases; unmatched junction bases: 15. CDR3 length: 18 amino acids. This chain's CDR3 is CASSPLPRDRVITGELFF. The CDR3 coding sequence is TGTGCCAGCAGCCCCCTCCCCCGGGACAGGGTTATCACCGGGGAGCTGTTTTTT.

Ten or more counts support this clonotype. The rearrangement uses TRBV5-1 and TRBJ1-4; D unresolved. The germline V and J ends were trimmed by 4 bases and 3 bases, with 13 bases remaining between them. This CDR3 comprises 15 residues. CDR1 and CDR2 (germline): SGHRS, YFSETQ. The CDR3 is CASSLAPGSNEKLFF. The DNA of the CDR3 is TGCGCCAGCAGCCTAGCCCCGGGCTCTAATGAAAAACTGTTTTTT.

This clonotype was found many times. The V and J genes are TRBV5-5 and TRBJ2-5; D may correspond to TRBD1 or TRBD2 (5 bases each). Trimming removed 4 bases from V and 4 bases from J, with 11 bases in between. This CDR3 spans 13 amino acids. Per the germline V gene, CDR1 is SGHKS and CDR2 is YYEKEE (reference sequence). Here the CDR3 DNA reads TGTGCCAGCAGCAGGGACCTACGAGAGACCCAGTACTTC. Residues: CASSRDLRETQYF.

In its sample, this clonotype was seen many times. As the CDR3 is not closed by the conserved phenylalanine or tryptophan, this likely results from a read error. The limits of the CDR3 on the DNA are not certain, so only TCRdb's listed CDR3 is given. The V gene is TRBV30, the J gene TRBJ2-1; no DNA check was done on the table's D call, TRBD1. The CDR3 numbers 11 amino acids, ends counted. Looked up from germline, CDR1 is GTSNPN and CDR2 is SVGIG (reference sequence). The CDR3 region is CACHVWDRVRV.

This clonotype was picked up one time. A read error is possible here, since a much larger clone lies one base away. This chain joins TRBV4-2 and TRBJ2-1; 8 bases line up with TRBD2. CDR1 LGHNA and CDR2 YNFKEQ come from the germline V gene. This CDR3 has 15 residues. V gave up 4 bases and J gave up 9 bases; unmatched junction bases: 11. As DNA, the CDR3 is TGTGCCAGCAGCCGAGATCCAGGGACTAGTACTGAGCAGTTCTTC. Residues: CASSRDPGTSTEQFF.

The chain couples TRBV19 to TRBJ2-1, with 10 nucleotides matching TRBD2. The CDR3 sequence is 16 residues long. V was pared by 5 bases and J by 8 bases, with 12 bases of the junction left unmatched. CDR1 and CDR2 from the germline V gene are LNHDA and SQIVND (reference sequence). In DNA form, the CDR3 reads TGTGCCAGTAGTCTAGCCCTAGCGGGAGTCGTCGATGAGCAGTTCTTC. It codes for CASSLALAGVVDEQFF.

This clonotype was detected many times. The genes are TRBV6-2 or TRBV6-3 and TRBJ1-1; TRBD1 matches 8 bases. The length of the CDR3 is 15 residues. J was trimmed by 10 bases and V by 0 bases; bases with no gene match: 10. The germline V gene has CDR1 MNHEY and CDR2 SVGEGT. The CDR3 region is CASSYSMTGVGVAFF. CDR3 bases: TGTGCCAGCAGTTACTCGATGACAGGGGTTGGAGTAGCTTTCTTT.

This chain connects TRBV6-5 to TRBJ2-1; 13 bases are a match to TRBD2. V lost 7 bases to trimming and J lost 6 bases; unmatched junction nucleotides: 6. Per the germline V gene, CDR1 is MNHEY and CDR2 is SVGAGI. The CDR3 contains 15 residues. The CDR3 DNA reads TGTGCCAGCAAACAACTAGCGGGAGGGAGCAATGAGCAGTTCTTC. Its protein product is CASKQLAGGSNEQFF.

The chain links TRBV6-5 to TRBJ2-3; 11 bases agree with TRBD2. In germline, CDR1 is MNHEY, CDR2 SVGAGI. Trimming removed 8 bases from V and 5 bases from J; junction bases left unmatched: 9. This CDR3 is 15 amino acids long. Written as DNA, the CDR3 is TGTGCCAGCGGCCCGAATAGCGGGAGGGGAGATACGCAGTATTTT. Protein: CASGPNSGRGDTQYF.

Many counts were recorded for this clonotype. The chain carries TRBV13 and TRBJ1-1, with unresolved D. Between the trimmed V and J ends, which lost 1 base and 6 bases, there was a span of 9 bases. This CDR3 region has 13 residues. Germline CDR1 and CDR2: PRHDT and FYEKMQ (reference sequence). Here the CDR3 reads CASSLDPLSEAFF. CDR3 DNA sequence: TGTGCCAGCAGCTTAGACCCACTCTCTGAAGCTTTCTTT.

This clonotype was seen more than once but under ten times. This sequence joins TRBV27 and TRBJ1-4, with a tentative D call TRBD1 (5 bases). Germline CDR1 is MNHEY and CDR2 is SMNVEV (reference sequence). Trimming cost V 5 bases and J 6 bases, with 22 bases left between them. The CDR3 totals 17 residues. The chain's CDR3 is CASSNLGDVGGHEKLFF. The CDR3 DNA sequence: TGTGCCAGCAGTAATTTAGGGGACGTCGGCGGTCATGAAAAACTGTTTTTT.

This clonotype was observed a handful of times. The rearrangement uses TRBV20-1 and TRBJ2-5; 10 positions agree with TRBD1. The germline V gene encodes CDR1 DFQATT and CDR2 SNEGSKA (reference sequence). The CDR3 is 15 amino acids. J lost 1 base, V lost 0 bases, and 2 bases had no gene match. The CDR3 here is CSARDGTGVQETQYF. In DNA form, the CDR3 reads TGCAGTGCTAGAGACGGGACAGGGGTCCAAGAGACCCAGTACTTC.

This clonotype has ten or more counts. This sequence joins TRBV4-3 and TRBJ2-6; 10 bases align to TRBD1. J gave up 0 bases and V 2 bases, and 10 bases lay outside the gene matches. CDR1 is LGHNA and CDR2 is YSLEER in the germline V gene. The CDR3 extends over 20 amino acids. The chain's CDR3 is CASSQLTGTGAFSGANVLTF. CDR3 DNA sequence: TGCGCCAGCAGCCAACTCACCGGGACAGGGGCCTTCTCTGGGGCCAACGTCCTGACTTTC.

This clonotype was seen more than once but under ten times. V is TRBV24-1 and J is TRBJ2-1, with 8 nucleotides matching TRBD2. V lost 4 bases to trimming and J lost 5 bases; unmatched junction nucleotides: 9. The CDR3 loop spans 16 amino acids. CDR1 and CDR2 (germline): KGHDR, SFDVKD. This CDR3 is CATSDTGTSGHNEQFF. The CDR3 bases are TGTGCCACCAGTGACACCGGGACTAGTGGCCACAATGAGCAGTTCTTC.

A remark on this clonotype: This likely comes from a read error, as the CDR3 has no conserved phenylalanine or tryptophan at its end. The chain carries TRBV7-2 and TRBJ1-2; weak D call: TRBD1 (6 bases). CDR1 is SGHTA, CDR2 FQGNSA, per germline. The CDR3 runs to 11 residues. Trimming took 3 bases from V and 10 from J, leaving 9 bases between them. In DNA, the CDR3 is TGTGCCAGCAGCTTCGGACAGATCTACACCATC. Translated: CASSFGQIYTI.

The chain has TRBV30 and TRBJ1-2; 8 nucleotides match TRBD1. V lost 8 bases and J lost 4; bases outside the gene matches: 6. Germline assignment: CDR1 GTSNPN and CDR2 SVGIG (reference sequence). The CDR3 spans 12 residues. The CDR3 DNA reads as TGTGCCACTGAGACAGGGGCCTATGGCTACACCTTC. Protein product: CATETGAYGYTF.

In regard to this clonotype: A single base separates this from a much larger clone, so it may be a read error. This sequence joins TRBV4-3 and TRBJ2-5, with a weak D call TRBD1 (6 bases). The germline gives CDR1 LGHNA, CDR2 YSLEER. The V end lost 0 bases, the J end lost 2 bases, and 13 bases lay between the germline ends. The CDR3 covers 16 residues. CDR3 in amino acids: CASSQDWTDTQETQYF. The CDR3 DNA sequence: TGCGCCAGCAGCCAAGATTGGACAGACACACAAGAGACCCAGTACTTC.

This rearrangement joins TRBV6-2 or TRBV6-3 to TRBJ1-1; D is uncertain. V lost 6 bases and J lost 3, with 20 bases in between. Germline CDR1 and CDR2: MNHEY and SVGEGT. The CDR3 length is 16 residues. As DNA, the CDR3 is TGTGCCAGCAGCTACGTATGGTCTGGTGCGGACACTGAAGCTTTCTTT. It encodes CASSYVWSGADTEAFF.

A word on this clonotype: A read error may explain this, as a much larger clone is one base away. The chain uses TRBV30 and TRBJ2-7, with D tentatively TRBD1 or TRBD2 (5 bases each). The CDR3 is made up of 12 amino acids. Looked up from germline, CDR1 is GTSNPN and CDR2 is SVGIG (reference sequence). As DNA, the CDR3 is TGTGCCTGGACCAGGGACCTTTACGGGCAGTACTTC. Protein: CAWTRDLYGQYF.

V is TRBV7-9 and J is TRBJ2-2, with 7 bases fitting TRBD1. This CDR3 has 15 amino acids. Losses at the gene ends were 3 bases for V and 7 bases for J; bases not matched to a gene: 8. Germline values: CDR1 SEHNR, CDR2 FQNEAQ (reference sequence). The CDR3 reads CASSFGQDGIGELFF. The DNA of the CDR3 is TGTGCCAGCAGCTTCGGACAGGACGGTATCGGGGAGCTGTTTTTT.

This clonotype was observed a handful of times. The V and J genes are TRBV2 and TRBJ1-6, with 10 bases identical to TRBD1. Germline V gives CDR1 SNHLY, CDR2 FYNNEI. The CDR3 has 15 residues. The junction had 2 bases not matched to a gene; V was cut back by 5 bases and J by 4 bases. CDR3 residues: CASSRQGAYNSPLHF. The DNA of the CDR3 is TGTGCCAGCAGTAGACAGGGGGCTTATAATTCACCCCTCCACTTT.

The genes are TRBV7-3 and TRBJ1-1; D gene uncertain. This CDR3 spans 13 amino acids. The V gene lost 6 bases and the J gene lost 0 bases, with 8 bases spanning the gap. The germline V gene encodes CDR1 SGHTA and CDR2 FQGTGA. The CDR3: CASRNTVNTEAFF. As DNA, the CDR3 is TGTGCCAGCAGAAATACAGTGAACACTGAAGCTTTCTTT.

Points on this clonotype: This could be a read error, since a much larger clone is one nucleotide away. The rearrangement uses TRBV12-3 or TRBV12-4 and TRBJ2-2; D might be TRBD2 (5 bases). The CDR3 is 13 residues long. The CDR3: CASRGGGTGEQFF. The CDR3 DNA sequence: TGTGCCAGCAGAGGCGGTGGCACCGGGGAGCAGTTTTTT.

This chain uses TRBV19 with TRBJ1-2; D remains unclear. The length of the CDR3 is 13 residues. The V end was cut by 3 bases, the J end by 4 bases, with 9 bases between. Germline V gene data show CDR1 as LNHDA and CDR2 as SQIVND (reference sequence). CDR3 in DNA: TGTGCCAGTAGTATGAACAGCCCCTATGGCTACACCTTC. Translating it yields CASSMNSPYGYTF. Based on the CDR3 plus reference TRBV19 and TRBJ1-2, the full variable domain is DGGITQSPKYLFRKEGQNVTLSCEQNLNHDAMYWYRQDPGQGLRLIYYSQIVNDFQKGDIAEGYSVSREKKESFPLTVTSAQKNPTAFYLCASSMNSPYGYTFGSGTRLTVV.

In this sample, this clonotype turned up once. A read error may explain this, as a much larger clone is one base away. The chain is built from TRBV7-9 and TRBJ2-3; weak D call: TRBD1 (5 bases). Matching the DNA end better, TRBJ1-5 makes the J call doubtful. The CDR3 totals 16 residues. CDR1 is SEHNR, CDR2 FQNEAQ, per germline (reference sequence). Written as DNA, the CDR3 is TGTGCCAGCAGCTGGACTAGCGGGGGAAGCACAGATACGCAGCATTTT. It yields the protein CASSWTSGGSTDTQHF.

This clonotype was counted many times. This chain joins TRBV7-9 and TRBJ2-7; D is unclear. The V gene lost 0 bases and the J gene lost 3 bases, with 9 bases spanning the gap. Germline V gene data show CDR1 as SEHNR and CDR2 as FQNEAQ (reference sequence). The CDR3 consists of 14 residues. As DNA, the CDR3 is TGTGCCAGCAGCTTAGCGAGCAAGTACTACGAGCAGTACTTC. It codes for CASSLASKYYEQYF.

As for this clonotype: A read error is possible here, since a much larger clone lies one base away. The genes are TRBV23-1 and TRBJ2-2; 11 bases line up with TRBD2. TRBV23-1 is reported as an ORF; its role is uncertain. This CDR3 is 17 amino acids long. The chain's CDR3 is CASTLAGGSANTGEPFF. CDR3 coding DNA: TGCGCCAGCACCTTAGCGGGAGGGTCTGCGAACACCGGGGAGCCGTTTTTT.

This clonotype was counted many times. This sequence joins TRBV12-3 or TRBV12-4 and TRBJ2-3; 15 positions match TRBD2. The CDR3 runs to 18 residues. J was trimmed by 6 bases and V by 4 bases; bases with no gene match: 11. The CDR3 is CASSSGTSGGPAVDTQYF. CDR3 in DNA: TGTGCCAGCAGTTCCGGGACTAGCGGGGGGCCTGCAGTGGATACGCAGTATTTT.